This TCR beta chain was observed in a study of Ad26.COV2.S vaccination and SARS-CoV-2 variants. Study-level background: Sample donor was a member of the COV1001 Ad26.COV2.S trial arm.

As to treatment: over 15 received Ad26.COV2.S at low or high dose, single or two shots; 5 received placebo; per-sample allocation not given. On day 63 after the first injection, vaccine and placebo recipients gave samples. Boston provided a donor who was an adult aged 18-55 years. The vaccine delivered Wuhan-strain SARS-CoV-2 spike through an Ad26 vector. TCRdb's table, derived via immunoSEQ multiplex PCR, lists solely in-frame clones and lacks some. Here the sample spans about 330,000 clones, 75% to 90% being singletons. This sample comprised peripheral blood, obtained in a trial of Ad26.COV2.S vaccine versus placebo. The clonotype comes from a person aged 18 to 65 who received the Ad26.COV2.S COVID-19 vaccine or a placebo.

The DNA for the CDR3 is TGTGCCAGCAGCCTGGGACTAGCGGGAGTGTACAATGAGCAGTTCTTC. Translated, it gives CASSLGLAGVYNEQFF. The chain combines TRBV3-1 (or the pseudogene TRBV3-2) with TRBJ2-1, with 14 bases lining up with TRBD2. The J segment lost 4 bases and the V segment lost 4 bases, leaving 3 bases of the junction unmatched. The length of the CDR3 is 16 residues. Germline CDR1 reads LGHDT; CDR2 reads YNNKEL (reference sequence).